The T cell receptor (beta chain) described here comes from a study of blood T cell repertoires in COVID-19. This CDR3 is 18 amino acids long. Germline V gene data show CDR1 as MGHRA and CDR2 as YSYEKL. Germline trimming cut 3 bases from V and 1 base from J; bases unmatched to any gene: 6. Participants were aged about 18 to 89 years, lived in 20 to 30 US areas, and enrolled virtually. Data came from immunoSEQ multiplex PCR; TCRdb stores just in-frame clones and leaves some out. Here the sample spans about 130,000 clones, approximately 80% being singletons. The J gene is TRBJ2-6, the V gene TRBV4-1, with TRBD1 matching over 10 bases. The receptor's source is a man aged 45 to 65 who had recovered from COVID-19. The sequenced sample consisted of PBMCs or T cells enriched from blood (not recorded which). The CDR3 sequence is CASSHEGQGYSGANVLTF. The CDR3 DNA reads TGCGCCAGCAGCCACGAGGGACAGGGGTATTCTGGGGCCAACGTCCTGACTTTC.